A single sample is the source of the 31 T cell receptor beta chains below, sequenced in a study of T cells in Graves' hyperthyroidism and ophthalmopathy. RNA transcripts served as the template for amplifying TCR beta CDR3 regions. Primed by the HTBI set, a first-round RT-PCR was run on the TCR CDR3. TCRdb redid the calling of the multiplex PCR reads with MiXCR, one entry per CDR3 protein. The sample holds under 350,000 distinct CDR3 sequences; over 15% are singletons and the top ten take around 61%. The sample taken for sequencing was blood. These receptors originate from a woman aged 60 to 75 with Graves' ophthalmopathy.

Ten or more counts support this clonotype. The chain couples TRBV5-1 to TRBJ2-7; 8 bases map to TRBD2. Germline V gene lookup returns CDR1 SGHRS and CDR2 YFSETQ. This CDR3 has 15 residues. Trimming cost V 7 bases and J 2 bases; bases outside gene matches: 11. The CDR3 nucleotides read TGCGCCAGCTCGTCCGGCGGGGGGCCACCCTACGAGCAGTACTTC. This encodes CASSSGGGPPYEQYF.

This clonotype appeared many times. This chain joins TRBV4-3 and TRBJ2-7, with D hard to call. The CDR3 runs to 15 residues. Germline lookup yields CDR1 LGHNA and CDR2 YSLEER. Between the trimmed V and J ends, which lost 0 bases and 1 base, there was a span of 10 bases. CDR3 sequence reads: CASSQEITDSYEQYF. In nucleotides, the CDR3 is TGCGCCAGCAGCCAAGAAATTACTGATTCCTACGAGCAGTACTTC.

The V gene is TRBV29-1, the J gene TRBJ2-2; 7 positions match TRBD1. The CDR3 sequence is 14 residues long. Trimming at V came to 5 bases and at J to 5 bases, leaving 8 bases not matched to a gene. CDR1 and CDR2 from the germline V gene are SQVTM and ANQGSEA. CDR3 nucleotide sequence: TGCAGCGTTAAATCGACAGGGCGGACCGGGGAGCTGTTTTTT. The encoded protein is CSVKSTGRTGELFF.

This clonotype showed up many times. The chain joins TRBV18 to TRBJ1-1, with a possible D match to TRBD1 (6 bases). Germline V gene data show CDR1 as KGHSH and CDR2 as LQKENI. The germline V and J ends were trimmed by 6 bases and 6 bases, with 17 bases remaining between them. The CDR3 runs to 14 residues. The CDR3 nucleotides are TGTGCCAGCTCCCCGGACGGAAGGGGGTCTGAAGCTTTCTTT. It is translated as CASSPDGRGSEAFF.

A few counts support this clonotype. This chain connects TRBV6-2 or TRBV6-3 to TRBJ2-1; 14 nucleotides line up with TRBD2. The germline gives CDR1 MNHEY, CDR2 SVGEGT. The trim removed 6 bases at V and 10 bases at J, leaving 8 bases unmatched. The CDR3 contains 15 residues. CDR3 in DNA: TGTGCCAGCAGCCTGGGGACTAGCGGGAGCCAGGAGCAGTTCTTC. Amino acids: CASSLGTSGSQEQFF.

On this clonotype: Just one base apart from a much larger clone, this may be a read error. The chain is built from TRBV27 and TRBJ2-7; D possibly corresponds to TRBD2 (6 bases). Germline V CDR1 and CDR2: MNHEY, SMNVEV (reference sequence). Trimming pared 5 bases from V and 2 bases from J, leaving 16 bases between. CDR3 length: 15 residues. The CDR3 coding sequence is TGTGCCAGCAGTCTCTTCGCGGGACCTACCTACGAGCAGTACTTC. This encodes CASSLFAGPTYEQYF.

This clonotype appeared many times. The V gene is TRBV6-2 or TRBV6-3, the J gene TRBJ1-1; D might be TRBD1 (5 bases). This CDR3 spans 14 amino acids. Germline V CDR1 and CDR2: MNHEY, SVGEGT. V was pared by 5 bases and J by 6 bases, with 16 bases between. As DNA, the CDR3 is TGTGCCAGCAGTCTTACGGGGACTTGGGCTGAAGCTTTCTTT. It yields the protein CASSLTGTWAEAFF.

Turning to this clonotype: With a much larger clone just one base away, this may be a read error. This rearrangement joins TRBV7-2 to TRBJ2-2; 9 bases line up with TRBD1. Germline CDR1 is SGHTA and CDR2 is FQGNSA. This CDR3 comprises 15 residues. The CDR3 region is CASSVQGAIGGVLFF. The CDR3 bases are TGTGCCAGCAGCGTACAGGGGGCGATAGGCGGGGTGCTGTTTTTT.

The CDR3 DNA is TGTGCCAGCAGTTACTCCCCTAGCGGGCACCTCTACGAGCAGTACTTC. Its protein is CASSYSPSGHLYEQYF. The rearrangement uses TRBV6-2 or TRBV6-3 and TRBJ2-7; 8 bases are shared with TRBD2. The CDR3 runs to 16 residues. Germline V gene sequence: CDR1 MNHEY, CDR2 SVGEGT. V lost 0 bases to trimming and J lost 3 bases; unmatched junction nucleotides: 7.

The chain combines TRBV20-1 with TRBJ1-5, with TRBD1 matching over 7 bases. Germline assignment: CDR1 DFQATT and CDR2 SNEGSKA (reference sequence). Losses at the gene ends were 0 bases for V and 4 bases for J; bases not matched to a gene: 3. The CDR3 totals 14 residues. The CDR3 sequence: CSARDPTGNQPQHF. The DNA for the CDR3 is TGCAGTGCTAGAGACCCGACAGGGAATCAGCCCCAGCATTTT.

This clonotype was seen repeatedly, ten times or more. The chain combines TRBV2 with TRBJ1-2; D is unresolved. CDR3 length equals 13 residues. From germline, CDR1 is SNHLY and CDR2 FYNNEI. Trimming removed 5 bases from V and 1 base from J, with 8 bases in between. The CDR3 here is CASSTDINYGYTF. CDR3 nucleotide sequence: TGTGCCAGCAGTACAGACATTAACTATGGCTACACCTTC.

V gene TRBV27 combines with J gene TRBJ1-1, with 8 bases fitting TRBD1. Trimming took 2 bases from V and 5 from J; bases not matched to a gene: 10. CDR1 MNHEY and CDR2 SMNVEV come from the germline V gene (reference sequence). This CDR3 region has 16 residues. The CDR3 DNA reads as TGTGCCAGCAGTTTACAGACGGTGACAGGGGTAACTGAAGCTTTCTTT. Its translation is CASSLQTVTGVTEAFF.

The V gene is TRBV20-1, the J gene TRBJ1-3; D is undetermined. The germline V gene has CDR1 DFQATT and CDR2 SNEGSKA (reference sequence). The CDR3 spans 15 residues. The V end was cut by 2 bases, the J end by 0 bases, with 11 bases between. The CDR3 nucleotides read TGCAGTGCTAGATTCCCAATTAGCTCTGGAAACACCATATATTTT. Protein: CSARFPISSGNTIYF.

The V gene is TRBV5-1, the J gene TRBJ1-5; D is undetermined. The CDR3 runs to 14 residues. The germline gives CDR1 SGHRS, CDR2 YFSETQ. Between the trimmed V and J ends, which lost 0 bases and 8 bases, there was a span of 12 bases. The CDR3 DNA reads TGCGCCAGCAGCTTGGACACTAACGAGGAGCCCCAGCATTTT. Translating gives CASSLDTNEEPQHF.

This clonotype was observed many times. The chain couples TRBV7-2 to TRBJ2-5; the D gene is possibly TRBD2 (6 bases). V lost 5 bases, J lost 5 bases, and 12 bases lay in between. Germline V CDR1 and CDR2: SGHTA, FQGNSA. The CDR3 loop spans 13 amino acids. CDR3 coding DNA: TGTGCCAGCAGCACGGGAGTACGGGAGACCCAGTACTTC. This translates into CASSTGVRETQYF. Using reference TRBV7-2 and TRBJ2-5 for the parts outside the CDR3, the full variable domain is GAGVSQSPSNKVTEKGKDVELRCDPISGHTALYWYRQSLGQGLEFLIYFQGNSAPDKSGLPSDRFSAERTGGSVSTLTIQRTQQEDSAVYLCASSTGVRETQYFGPGTRLLVL.

This clonotype was counted at least ten times. The J gene is TRBJ1-3, the V gene TRBV12-3 or TRBV12-4; D remains unclear. The CDR3 totals 15 residues. The CDR3 DNA follows: TGTGCTACAGCACGGTCCGGATCCTCTGGAAACACCATATATTTT. This sequence encodes CATARSGSSGNTIYF.

Only a few counts were recorded for this clonotype. The rearrangement links TRBV9 to TRBJ2-2; 8 bases agree with TRBD2. From germline, CDR1 is SGDLS and CDR2 YYNGEE. V gave up 0 bases and J gave up 1 base; unmatched junction bases: 2. The CDR3 consists of 16 residues. The CDR3: CASSVVLAENTGELFF. Here the CDR3 DNA reads TGTGCCAGCAGCGTAGTACTAGCGGAGAACACCGGGGAGCTGTTTTTT.

This clonotype was counted a few times. The gene calls are TRBV5-1 and TRBJ1-2; maybe TRBD1 (5 bases). This CDR3 region has 12 residues. Germline-derived CDR1 and CDR2 are SGHRS and YFSETQ. With 0 bases removed from V and 14 bases from J, the gap between germline ends came to 14 bases. The CDR3 region has the DNA TGCGCCAGCAGCTTGGGAGGGGACCTTAAGACCTTC. Translation gives CASSLGGDLKTF.

The CDR3 sequence: CASSLGGYNEQYF. CDR3 nucleotide sequence: TGTGCCAGCAGTCTCGGGGGCTACAATGAGCAGTACTTC. The rearrangement links TRBV7-9 to TRBJ2-1; perhaps D is TRBD1 or TRBD2 (6 bases each). The DNA end is more similar to TRBJ2-7, so the J call may be wrong. There are 13 residues in the CDR3. Germline V gene lookup returns CDR1 SEHNR and CDR2 FQNEAQ (reference sequence).

Regarding this clonotype: A much larger clone lies a single base off, so this may be a read error. The chain has TRBV6-1 and TRBJ1-2; 7 bases match TRBD1. The CDR3 length is 13 residues. CDR1 is MNHNS and CDR2 is SASEGT in the germline V gene. For the CDR3, the DNA is TGTGCCAGCGGGACAGCCCTAACTGGTGGCTCCACCTTC. Amino acid sequence: CASGTALTGGSTF.

Ten or more counts support this clonotype. This chain joins TRBV29-1 and TRBJ2-3, with D uncertain. Germline V CDR1 and CDR2: SQVTM, ANQGSEA. This CDR3 has 13 residues. Trimming cost V 7 bases and J 1 base, with 12 bases left between them. This chain's CDR3 is CSARRGGTDTQYF. The DNA of the CDR3 is TGCAGCGCCCGCCGAGGAGGCACAGATACGCAGTATTTT.

At least ten counts were recorded for this clonotype. The chain combines TRBV28 with TRBJ2-1; 8 nucleotides agree with TRBD2. CDR1 MDHEN and CDR2 SYDVKM come from the germline V gene. After removal of 9 bases from V and 8 bases from J, the junction contained 9 bases not matched to a gene. This CDR3 region has 13 residues. In nucleotides, the CDR3 is TGTGCCAGTATCCGGGGGGGCGGCGATGAGCAGTTCTTC. As protein: CASIRGGGDEQFF.

In this sample, this clonotype turned up many times. This sequence joins TRBV10-1 and TRBJ1-1; 8 bases align to TRBD1. Trimming removed 2 bases from V and 4 bases from J; junction bases left unmatched: 3. This CDR3 has 14 residues. Germline loops: CDR1 WNHNN, CDR2 SYGVQD (reference sequence). This chain's CDR3 is CASSEAGGGTEAFF. DNA of the CDR3: TGCGCCAGCAGTGAGGCAGGGGGCGGCACTGAAGCTTTCTTT.

The table lists this clonotype with many counts. Written as DNA, the CDR3 is TGTGCCAGCAGTTTGGGGCCTGAAGCTTTCTTT. Its protein product is CASSLGPEAFF. The chain links TRBV12-3 or TRBV12-4 to TRBJ1-1; maybe TRBD1 (5 bases). This CDR3 has 11 residues. Trimming shortened V by 3 bases and J by 6 bases, and 5 bases separated the two germline ends.

The CDR3: CASSNRDRELTDTQYF. DNA of the CDR3: TGTGCCAGCAGCAACCGGGACAGGGAACTCACAGATACGCAGTATTTT. The rearrangement links TRBV9 to TRBJ2-3; 9 nucleotides align to TRBD1. V shed 4 bases, J shed 2 bases, and the junction held 8 bases outside the gene matches. The CDR3 extends over 16 amino acids. Germline loops: CDR1 SGDLS, CDR2 YYNGEE.

This clonotype was counted at least ten times. The rearrangement links TRBV11-2 to TRBJ2-2; D is uncertain. The CDR3 extends over 15 amino acids. The germline gives CDR1 SGHAT, CDR2 FQNNGV. V lost 1 base and J 3 bases, leaving 9 bases between the germline ends. DNA for the CDR3: TGTGCCAGCAGCTTAGCGGGCTTCGACACCGGGGAGCTGTTTTTT. This encodes CASSLAGFDTGELFF.

Ten or more counts support this clonotype. This chain joins TRBV7-8 and TRBJ2-3; D is unclear. Germline values: CDR1 SGHVS, CDR2 FQNEAQ. This CDR3 is built from 13 residues. V was trimmed by 5 bases and J by 10 bases, leaving 16 bases between them. Here the CDR3 reads CASSPNRDSAQYF. The CDR3 DNA follows: TGTGCCAGCAGCCCGAATAGGGATTCAGCGCAGTATTTT.

About this clonotype itself: This may come from a read error, since a much larger clone is one base off. This chain links TRBV28 with TRBJ2-1, with D perhaps given as TRBD1 or TRBD2 (5 bases each). Germline CDR1 is MDHEN and CDR2 is SYDVKM. The CDR3 is made up of 18 amino acids. V dropped 8 bases and J dropped 10 bases, with 33 bases sitting between them. The CDR3: CASFPPLGTSGRRYEQFF. In DNA, the CDR3 is TGTGCCAGCTTCCCTCCCCTGGGGACCTCCGGGCGGCGCTACGAGCAGTTCTTC. The complete variable domain, with remaining parts taken from reference TRBV28 and TRBJ2-1, reads DVKVTQSSRYLVKRTGEKVFLECVQDMDHENMFWYRQDPGLGLRLIYFSYDVKMKEKGDIPEGYSVSREKKERFSLILESASTNQTSMYLCASFPPLGTSGRRYEQFFGPGTRLTVL.

This clonotype was recorded many times. For the CDR3, the DNA is TGTGCCACCAGCAGAAAACGACAGGGTGGAAATGAGCAGTTCTTC. This sequence encodes CATSRKRQGGNEQFF. This rearrangement joins TRBV15 to TRBJ2-1; 7 nucleotides agree with TRBD1. The V segment lost 2 bases and the J segment 7 bases; nucleotides outside the gene matches: 8. CDR3 length: 15 amino acids. Germline V CDR1 and CDR2: LNHNV, YYDKDF (reference sequence).

This clonotype was observed many times. The chain employs TRBV20-1 and TRBJ1-4; D ambiguous. The ends were cut back, 6 bases at V and 8 bases at J, with 10 bases in the middle. The CDR3 is 11 residues long. From germline, CDR1 is DFQATT and CDR2 SNEGSKA (reference sequence). CDR3: CSAAVREKLFF. The DNA for the CDR3 is TGCAGTGCCGCGGTGAGGGAAAAACTGTTTTTT.

The CDR3 DNA is TGTGCCAGCAACGCCCCGGGACAGGGGGTCTACGAGCAGTACTTC. This encodes CASNAPGQGVYEQYF. The rearrangement joins TRBV7-9 to TRBJ2-7, with 11 positions matching TRBD1. Germline CDR1 reads SEHNR; CDR2 reads FQNEAQ (reference sequence). This CDR3 region has 15 residues. The V and J ends lost 7 bases and 3 bases, in that order; junction bases with no gene match: 8.